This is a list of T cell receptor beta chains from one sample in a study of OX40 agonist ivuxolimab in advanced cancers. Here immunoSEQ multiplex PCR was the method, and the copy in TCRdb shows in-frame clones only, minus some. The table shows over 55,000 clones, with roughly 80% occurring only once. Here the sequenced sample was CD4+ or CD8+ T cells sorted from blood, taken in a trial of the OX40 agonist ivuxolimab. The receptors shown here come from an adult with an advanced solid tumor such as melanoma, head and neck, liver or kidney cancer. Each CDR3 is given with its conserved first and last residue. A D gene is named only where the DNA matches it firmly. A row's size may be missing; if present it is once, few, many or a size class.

cdr3_aa: CASSPGQGRDTEAFF
cdr3_nt: TGTGCCAGCAGCCCCGGACAGGGGAGGGACACTGAAGCTTTCTTT
d_call: TRBD1
cdr3_length: 15
j_call: TRBJ1-1
v_call: TRBV11-3
clone_size: .

cdr3_aa: CASSNQQGGEAFF
cdr3_nt: TGTGCCAGCAGCAATCAACAGGGAGGGGAAGCTTTCTTT
d_call: .
cdr3_length: 13
j_call: TRBJ1-1
v_call: TRBV7-9
clone_size: once

cdr3_aa: CASSQTRGVDYEQYF
cdr3_nt: TGTGCCAGCAGCCAGACTAGGGGGGTGGACTACGAGCAGTACTTC
d_call: .
cdr3_length: 15
j_call: TRBJ2-7
v_call: TRBV4-2
clone_size: .

cdr3_aa: CATTQGGYQPQHF
cdr3_nt: TGTGCCACAACGCAGGGGGGGTATCAGCCCCAGCATTTT
d_call: TRBD1
cdr3_length: 13
j_call: TRBJ1-5
v_call: TRBV6-1
clone_size: .

cdr3_aa: CASSRAQKTLAKNIQYF
cdr3_nt: TGTGCCAGTAGTAGAGCCCAGAAGACTCTAGCCAAAAACATTCAGTACTTC
d_call: .
cdr3_length: 17
j_call: TRBJ2-4
v_call: TRBV19
clone_size: .

cdr3_aa: CATSRDLSAEQFF
cdr3_nt: TGTGCCACCAGCAGAGATTTGTCGGCTGAGCAGTTCTTC
d_call: .
cdr3_length: 13
j_call: TRBJ2-1
v_call: TRBV15
clone_size: .

cdr3_aa: CASSQDWSNEKLFF
cdr3_nt: TGCGCCAGCAGCCAAGATTGGTCTAATGAAAAACTGTTTTTT
d_call: .
cdr3_length: 14
j_call: TRBJ1-4
v_call: TRBV4-1
clone_size: .

cdr3_aa: CASSTRAGGGTNEQFF
cdr3_nt: TGCGCCAGCAGCACTCGAGCGGGGGGCGGGACAAATGAGCAGTTCTTC
d_call: TRBD2
cdr3_length: 16
j_call: TRBJ2-1
v_call: TRBV4-3
clone_size: .

cdr3_aa: CASSYSRNEQFF
cdr3_nt: TGTGCCAGCAGTTACTCCCGCAATGAGCAGTTCTTC
d_call: .
cdr3_length: 12
j_call: TRBJ2-1
v_call: TRBV6-6
clone_size: .

cdr3_aa: CASSQGTSGRGFF
cdr3_nt: TGTGCCAGCAGTCAAGGGACTAGCGGGAGAGGGTTCTTC
d_call: TRBD2
cdr3_length: 13
j_call: TRBJ2-1
v_call: TRBV6-5
clone_size: .

cdr3_aa: CASSTVAGARGIQYF
cdr3_nt: TGTGCCAGCAGTACCGTAGCGGGAGCCCGGGGTATCCAGTACTTC
d_call: TRBD2
cdr3_length: 15
j_call: TRBJ2-5
v_call: TRBV2
clone_size: once

cdr3_aa: CASSLTDRIQYF
cdr3_nt: TGTGCCAGCAGCTTAACGGACAGGATTCAGTACTTC
d_call: TRBD1
cdr3_length: 12
j_call: TRBJ2-4
v_call: TRBV7-2
clone_size: .

cdr3_aa: CAISPTAVNTEAFF
cdr3_nt: TGTGCCATCAGCCCGACAGCCGTGAACACTGAAGCTTTCTTT
d_call: .
cdr3_length: 14
j_call: TRBJ1-1
v_call: TRBV10-3
clone_size: .

cdr3_aa: CASSLFSGDLNEQFF
cdr3_nt: TGTGCCAGCAGCTTATTTTCGGGAGACCTTAATGAGCAGTTCTTC
d_call: .
cdr3_length: 15
j_call: TRBJ2-1
v_call: TRBV11-2
clone_size: .

cdr3_aa: CASSLEFRGQGQPQHF
cdr3_nt: TGTGCCAGCAGCTTAGAGTTTCGGGGGCAAGGTCAGCCCCAGCATTTT
d_call: .
cdr3_length: 16
j_call: TRBJ1-5
v_call: TRBV7-8
clone_size: .

cdr3_aa: CASSQAGPGGGYTF
cdr3_nt: TGTGCCAGCAGCCAAGCCGGACCAGGGGGTGGCTACACCTTC
d_call: TRBD1
cdr3_length: 14
j_call: TRBJ1-2
v_call: TRBV4-2
clone_size: .

cdr3_aa: CASSLGGKAWGNEQFF
cdr3_nt: TGTGCCAGCAGCTTGGGAGGTAAGGCCTGGGGGAATGAGCAGTTCTTC
d_call: .
cdr3_length: 16
j_call: TRBJ2-1
v_call: TRBV5-4
clone_size: .

cdr3_aa: CASSEQGPVAKNIQYF
cdr3_nt: TGTGCCAGCAGTGAGCAAGGGCCAGTAGCCAAAAACATTCAGTACTTC
d_call: .
cdr3_length: 16
j_call: TRBJ2-4
v_call: TRBV2
clone_size: .

cdr3_aa: CASSGNGQPQHF
cdr3_nt: TGTGCCAGCAGCGGGAATGGTCAGCCCCAGCATTTT
d_call: .
cdr3_length: 12
j_call: TRBJ1-5
v_call: TRBV5-6
clone_size: .

cdr3_aa: CASSPPSTDTQYF
cdr3_nt: TGTGCCAGCTCACCACCTAGCACAGATACGCAGTATTTT
d_call: .
cdr3_length: 13
j_call: TRBJ2-3
v_call: TRBV18
clone_size: .

cdr3_aa: CAWRGAYNEQFF
cdr3_nt: TGTGCCTGGAGGGGGGCTTACAATGAGCAGTTCTTC
d_call: .
cdr3_length: 12
j_call: TRBJ2-1
v_call: TRBV30
clone_size: .

cdr3_aa: CASSRGPQETQYF
cdr3_nt: TGTGCCAGCAGCCGGGGGCCTCAAGAGACCCAGTACTTC
d_call: .
cdr3_length: 13
j_call: TRBJ2-5
v_call: TRBV6-5
clone_size: few

cdr3_aa: CASSFGTEDTEAFF
cdr3_nt: TGCGCCAGCAGCTTCGGGACAGAAGACACTGAAGCTTTCTTT
d_call: TRBD1
cdr3_length: 14
j_call: TRBJ1-1
v_call: TRBV5-1
clone_size: .

cdr3_aa: CASSLNNEQFF
cdr3_nt: TGCGCCAGCAGCCTTAACAATGAGCAGTTCTTC
d_call: .
cdr3_length: 11
j_call: TRBJ2-1
v_call: TRBV5-1
clone_size: .

cdr3_aa: CAWSQQGVGEKLFF
cdr3_nt: TGTGCCTGGAGTCAACAGGGGGTCGGTGAAAAACTGTTTTTT
d_call: TRBD1
cdr3_length: 14
j_call: TRBJ1-4
v_call: TRBV30
clone_size: .

cdr3_aa: CASSQGGTSGSGETQYF
cdr3_nt: TGTGCCAGCAGCCAAGGCGGGACTAGCGGGAGTGGGGAGACCCAGTACTTC
d_call: TRBD2
cdr3_length: 17
j_call: TRBJ2-5
v_call: TRBV5-4
clone_size: once

cdr3_aa: CASSRTGTDYGYTF
cdr3_nt: TGCGCCAGCAGCCGAACCGGGACGGACTATGGCTACACCTTC
d_call: .
cdr3_length: 14
j_call: TRBJ1-2
v_call: TRBV4-1
clone_size: .

cdr3_aa: CASGLVISKGQGLRGYTF
cdr3_nt: TGTGCTAGTGGTTTGGTAATTTCTAAGGGACAGGGACTTCGTGGCTACACCTTC
d_call: TRBD1
cdr3_length: 18
j_call: TRBJ1-2
v_call: TRBV12-5
clone_size: .

cdr3_aa: CATSRAPGTGGEEQFF
cdr3_nt: TGTGCCACCAGCAGAGCCCCCGGGACAGGGGGTGAAGAGCAGTTCTTC
d_call: TRBD1
cdr3_length: 16
j_call: TRBJ2-1
v_call: TRBV15
clone_size: few

cdr3_aa: CASSAGSSPTYEQYF
cdr3_nt: TGTGCCAGCAGTGCCGGGAGTTCCCCAACCTACGAGCAGTACTTC
d_call: .
cdr3_length: 15
j_call: TRBJ2-7
v_call: TRBV2
clone_size: .

cdr3_aa: CASSRGGTGEGPEQYF
cdr3_nt: TGTGCCAGCAGCCGAGGAGGGACAGGGGAGGGTCCCGAGCAGTACTTC
d_call: TRBD1
cdr3_length: 16
j_call: TRBJ2-7
v_call: TRBV4-2
clone_size: .

cdr3_aa: CASSPWASGPSTDTQYF
cdr3_nt: TGCGCCAGCAGCCCCTGGGCCAGCGGCCCTAGCACAGATACGCAGTATTTT
d_call: .
cdr3_length: 17
j_call: TRBJ2-3
v_call: TRBV4-3
clone_size: .

cdr3_aa: CASSSRLAGGRETQYF
cdr3_nt: TGCGCCAGCAGCTCCCGACTAGCGGGAGGAAGGGAGACCCAGTACTTC
d_call: TRBD2
cdr3_length: 16
j_call: TRBJ2-5
v_call: TRBV5-1
clone_size: .

cdr3_aa: CASSPSSGNLGTDTQYF
cdr3_nt: TGTGCCAGCTCACCCTCTAGCGGGAACCTTGGAACAGATACGCAGTATTTT
d_call: TRBD2
cdr3_length: 17
j_call: TRBJ2-3
v_call: TRBV18
clone_size: .

cdr3_aa: CASSISGGTGNTIYF
cdr3_nt: TGTGCCAGCAGCATTTCAGGGGGTACTGGAAACACCATATATTTT
d_call: TRBD1
cdr3_length: 15
j_call: TRBJ1-3
v_call: TRBV7-2
clone_size: .

cdr3_aa: CASSLEASSYNEQFF
cdr3_nt: TGTGCCAGCAGCTTAGAAGCTAGCTCCTACAATGAGCAGTTCTTC
d_call: .
cdr3_length: 15
j_call: TRBJ2-1
v_call: TRBV7-2
clone_size: .

cdr3_aa: CASSRGWTSGNYEQYF
cdr3_nt: TGTGCCAGCAGCCGGGGGTGGACTAGCGGCAACTACGAGCAGTACTTC
d_call: TRBD2
cdr3_length: 16
j_call: TRBJ2-7
v_call: TRBV7-9
clone_size: .

cdr3_aa: CASSSIGQGGNEQFF
cdr3_nt: TGCGCCAGCAGCTCGATAGGACAGGGGGGCAATGAGCAGTTCTTC
d_call: TRBD1
cdr3_length: 15
j_call: TRBJ2-1
v_call: TRBV5-1
clone_size: .

cdr3_aa: CASSPGGQPGDGYTF
cdr3_nt: TGTGCCAGCAGCCCAGGGGGCCAGCCCGGGGATGGCTACACCTTC
d_call: TRBD1
cdr3_length: 15
j_call: TRBJ1-2
v_call: TRBV4-2
clone_size: .

cdr3_aa: CASSPVNRNTEAFF
cdr3_nt: TGTGCCAGCAGTCCCGTGAACCGGAACACTGAAGCTTTCTTT
d_call: .
cdr3_length: 14
j_call: TRBJ1-1
v_call: TRBV28
clone_size: .

cdr3_aa: CASSFGGLMDTQYF
cdr3_nt: TGTGCCAGCAGCTTCGGCGGCTTGATGGATACGCAGTATTTT
d_call: .
cdr3_length: 14
j_call: TRBJ2-3
v_call: TRBV7-3
clone_size: once

cdr3_aa: CASSPTDRVEEQYF
cdr3_nt: TGTGCCAGCAGCCCAACAGACAGGGTCGAAGAGCAGTACTTC
d_call: TRBD1
cdr3_length: 14
j_call: TRBJ2-7
v_call: TRBV7-2
clone_size: .

cdr3_aa: CASSLEQGVSPLHF
cdr3_nt: TGTGCCAGCAGTTTAGAGCAGGGTGTTTCACCCCTCCACTTT
d_call: .
cdr3_length: 14
j_call: TRBJ1-6
v_call: TRBV27
clone_size: .

cdr3_aa: CASSPTGTLTDTQYF
cdr3_nt: TGTGCCAGTAGCCCGACAGGGACTCTCACAGATACGCAGTATTTT
d_call: .
cdr3_length: 15
j_call: TRBJ2-3
v_call: TRBV19
clone_size: .

cdr3_aa: CASSVAGGPADTQYF
cdr3_nt: TGTGCCAGCTCAGTAGCGGGAGGGCCGGCAGATACGCAGTATTTT
d_call: TRBD2
cdr3_length: 15
j_call: TRBJ2-3
v_call: TRBV18
clone_size: .

cdr3_aa: CASSFTGSYEQYF
cdr3_nt: TGCGCCAGCAGCTTCACAGGCTCCTACGAGCAGTACTTC
d_call: .
cdr3_length: 13
j_call: TRBJ2-7
v_call: TRBV5-1
clone_size: medium-sized

cdr3_aa: CASSQVLGASSYEQYF
cdr3_nt: TGCGCCAGCAGCCAAGTCCTGGGGGCTAGCTCCTACGAGCAGTACTTC
d_call: .
cdr3_length: 16
j_call: TRBJ2-7
v_call: TRBV4-1
clone_size: once

cdr3_aa: CASRLTGANTEAFF
cdr3_nt: TGTGCCAGCAGACTAACAGGGGCCAACACTGAAGCTTTCTTT
d_call: TRBD1
cdr3_length: 14
j_call: TRBJ1-1
v_call: TRBV6-6
clone_size: once

cdr3_aa: CASSYSVGLGYEQYF
cdr3_nt: TGTGCCAGCAGTTACTCGGTGGGTCTGGGCTACGAGCAGTACTTC
d_call: .
cdr3_length: 15
j_call: TRBJ2-7
v_call: TRBV6-6
clone_size: .

cdr3_aa: CASSRDSDQPQHF
cdr3_nt: TGTGCCAGCTCCCGGGACAGCGATCAGCCCCAGCATTTT
d_call: TRBD1
cdr3_length: 13
j_call: TRBJ1-5
v_call: TRBV5-8
clone_size: .

cdr3_aa: CASSPPRLGEDTEAFF
cdr3_nt: TGTGCCAGCTCACCACCGAGGTTGGGGGAGGACACTGAAGCTTTCTTT
d_call: .
cdr3_length: 16
j_call: TRBJ1-1
v_call: TRBV18
clone_size: .

cdr3_aa: CTSTRNTVSGTDNEQFF
cdr3_nt: TGCACCAGCACCAGAAACACCGTTAGCGGGACAGACAATGAGCAGTTCTTC
d_call: .
cdr3_length: 17
j_call: TRBJ2-1
v_call: TRBV1
clone_size: .

cdr3_aa: CASTTGTGNTEAFF
cdr3_nt: TGTGCCAGCACAACCGGGACAGGGAACACTGAAGCTTTCTTT
d_call: TRBD1
cdr3_length: 14
j_call: TRBJ1-1
v_call: TRBV11-3
clone_size: .

cdr3_aa: CASSITGDTEAFF
cdr3_nt: TGTGCCAGCAGTATTACAGGGGACACTGAAGCTTTCTTT
d_call: TRBD1
cdr3_length: 13
j_call: TRBJ1-1
v_call: TRBV2
clone_size: .

cdr3_aa: CASGGLAGDTGELFF
cdr3_nt: TGTGCCTCCGGAGGACTAGCGGGAGATACCGGGGAGCTGTTTTTT
d_call: TRBD2
cdr3_length: 15
j_call: TRBJ2-2
v_call: TRBV10-3
clone_size: .

cdr3_aa: CASSVKGGDEQFF
cdr3_nt: TGTGCCAGCAGTGTAAAGGGCGGCGATGAGCAGTTCTTC
d_call: .
cdr3_length: 13
j_call: TRBJ2-1
v_call: TRBV2
clone_size: .

cdr3_aa: CASSGRAGWNTEAFF
cdr3_nt: TGCGCCAGCAGCGGAAGGGCCGGTTGGAACACTGAAGCTTTCTTT
d_call: .
cdr3_length: 15
j_call: TRBJ1-1
v_call: TRBV5-1
clone_size: few

cdr3_aa: CASSQGIAGVYEQYF
cdr3_nt: TGCGCCAGCAGCCAAGGAATAGCGGGAGTTTACGAGCAGTACTTC
d_call: TRBD2
cdr3_length: 15
j_call: TRBJ2-7
v_call: TRBV4-1
clone_size: many

cdr3_aa: CASSAQGQPTSPLHF
cdr3_nt: TGTGCCAGCAGCGCCCAGGGACAGCCGACTTCACCCCTCCACTTT
d_call: TRBD1
cdr3_length: 15
j_call: TRBJ1-6
v_call: TRBV9
clone_size: .